This note documents a single TCR beta chain sequence. Original processing notes: How many nucleated cells were present was estimated from reference gene primer amplification. TCRdb keeps only in-frame clones here, not all; method: immunoSEQ multiplex PCR. The V and J calls and the clone size are those of that table, but D and trimming were determined from the DNA. The sample has around 130,000 clones; roughly 80% are singletons. The data belong to a study of blood T cell repertoires in COVID-19. Study information: The United States, Italy and Spain supplied acute and convalescent COVID-19 samples. T cells, B-cell-depleted T cells, or PBMCs provided the cDNA or gDNA that served as material.

From germline, CDR1 is MNHNY and CDR2 SVGAGI (reference sequence). CDR3 length: 15 amino acids. V was trimmed by 7 bases and J by 3 bases, leaving 18 bases between them. This chain uses TRBV6-6 with TRBJ1-2; D may be TRBD1 (5 bases). The sequence was collected from a man aged 45-60 years with acute or convalescent COVID-19. Sequenced sample: peripheral blood. In DNA, the CDR3 is TGTGCCAGCACCTTAGGGAGGAACAGGCACTATGGCTACACCTTC. This encodes CASTLGRNRHYGYTF.